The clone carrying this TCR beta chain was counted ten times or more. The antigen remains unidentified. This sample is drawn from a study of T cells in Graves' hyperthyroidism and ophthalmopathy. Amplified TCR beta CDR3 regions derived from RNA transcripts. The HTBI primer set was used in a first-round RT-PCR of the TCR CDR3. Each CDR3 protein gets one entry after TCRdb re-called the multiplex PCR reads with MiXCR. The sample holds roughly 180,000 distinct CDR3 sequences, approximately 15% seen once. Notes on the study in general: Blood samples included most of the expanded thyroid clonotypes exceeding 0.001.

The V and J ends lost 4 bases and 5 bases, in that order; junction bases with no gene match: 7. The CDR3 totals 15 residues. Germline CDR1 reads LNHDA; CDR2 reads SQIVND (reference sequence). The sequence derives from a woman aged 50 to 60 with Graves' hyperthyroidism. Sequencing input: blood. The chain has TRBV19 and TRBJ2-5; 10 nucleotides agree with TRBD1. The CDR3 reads CASSTGRTGGETQYF. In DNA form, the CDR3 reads TGTGCCAGTAGTACAGGACGGACAGGGGGGGAGACCCAGTACTTC.